This T cell receptor beta chain was captured by sequencing in a study of shared clonotypes between healthy human individuals. The naive CD8 population came from CD45RO-negative cells selected for CCR7, without terminally differentiated effector memory CD45RA+ cells. The donor population consisted of healthy HIV-negative adults with no recent acute infections or vaccinations. On this clone itself: Its cognate antigen is unknown.

In the source study's methods: ImmunoSEQ output lacked quality scores and full-length reads, limiting matched filtering. Produced via immunoSEQ multiplex PCR; TCRdb's table is partial and in-frame only. V, J and clone size reflect that table, while D and trimming were determined from the DNA. In the table there are around 2.1 million clones, approximately 94% of which are singletons. There are 17 residues in the CDR3. Germline V lookup: CDR1 SGHRS, CDR2 YFSETQ. The J segment lost 2 bases and the V segment lost 4 bases, leaving 14 bases of the junction unmatched. Points from the study as a whole: Some clonotypes were shared by all four sorted-subset donors, while others were not shared. The non-shared ones had lower generation probabilities than the shared ones. The low donor count limited represented genetic and exposure-history diversity.

The chain combines TRBV5-1 with TRBJ1-1, with 7 bases aligning to TRBD1. The TCR comes from a man between 18 and 29 years old in good health. Some clones in this sample may be carry-over from other donors' samples. The specimen was naive CD8+ T cells from PBMCs. In DNA, the CDR3 is TGCGCCAGCAGCCGCAAAGGGACAGATATAGGAAACACTGAAGCTTTCTTT. Its translation: CASSRKGTDIGNTEAFF.